This T cell receptor beta chain derives from a study of T cell responses to AZD1222 COVID-19 vaccine. The table came from immunoSEQ multiplex PCR; TCRdb's copy has only in-frame clones and leaves some out. The top ten clones hold around 7% of a sample with around 130,000 clones, around 94% of them seen once. In the case of this clone: Its specificity is unknown.

General study results and limits: Unmutated variant regions are reportedly the target of nearly half of TCRs that are spike-specific. Without day 14 samples, only post-peak T cell repertoires were studied.

The CDR3 totals 20 residues. The germline V and J ends were trimmed by 2 bases and 7 bases, with 30 bases remaining between them. CDR1 is SGHRS and CDR2 is YFSETQ in the germline V gene. This receptor was obtained from an adult in good health. The sample consisted of peripheral blood, taken on day 0 of AZD1222 vaccination. This sequence joins TRBV5-1 and TRBJ1-4; a weak D match, TRBD1 (6 bases). The CDR3: CASSFLSYELRQVLGEKLFF. As DNA, the CDR3 is TGCGCCAGCAGCTTTCTTTCCTACGAACTAAGACAGGTGTTGGGTGAAAAACTGTTTTTT.